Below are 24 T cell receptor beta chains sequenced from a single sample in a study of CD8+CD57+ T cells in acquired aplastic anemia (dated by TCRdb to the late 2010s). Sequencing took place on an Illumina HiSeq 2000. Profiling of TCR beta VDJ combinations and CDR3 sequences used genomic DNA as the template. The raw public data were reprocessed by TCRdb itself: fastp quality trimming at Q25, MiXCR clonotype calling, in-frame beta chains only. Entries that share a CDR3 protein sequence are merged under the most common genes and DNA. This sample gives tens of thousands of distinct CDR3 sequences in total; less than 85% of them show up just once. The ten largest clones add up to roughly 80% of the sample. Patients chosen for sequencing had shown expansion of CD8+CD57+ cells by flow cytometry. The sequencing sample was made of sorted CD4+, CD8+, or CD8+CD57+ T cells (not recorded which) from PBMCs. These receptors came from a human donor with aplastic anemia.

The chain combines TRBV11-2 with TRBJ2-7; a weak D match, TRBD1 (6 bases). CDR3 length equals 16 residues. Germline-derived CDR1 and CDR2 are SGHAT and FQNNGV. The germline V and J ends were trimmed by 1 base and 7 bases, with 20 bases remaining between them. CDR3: CASSLGGQVTVGEQYF. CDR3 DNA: TGTGCCAGCAGCTTAGGGGGACAAGTCACCGTAGGGGAGCAGTACTTC.

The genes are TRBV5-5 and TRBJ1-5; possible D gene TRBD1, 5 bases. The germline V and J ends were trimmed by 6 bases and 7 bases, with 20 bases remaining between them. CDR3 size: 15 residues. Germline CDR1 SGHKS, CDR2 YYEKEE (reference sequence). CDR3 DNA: TGTGCCAGCACCGCTTCGATGGGACGAGACCAGCCCCAGCATTTT. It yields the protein CASTASMGRDQPQHF.

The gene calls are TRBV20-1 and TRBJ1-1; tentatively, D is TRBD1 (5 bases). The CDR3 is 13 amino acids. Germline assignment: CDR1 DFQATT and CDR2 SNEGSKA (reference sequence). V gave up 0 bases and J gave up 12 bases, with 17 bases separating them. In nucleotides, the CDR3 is TGCAGTGCTAGAGATCCGACCAGGGATGGGTCTTTCTTT. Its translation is CSARDPTRDGSFF.

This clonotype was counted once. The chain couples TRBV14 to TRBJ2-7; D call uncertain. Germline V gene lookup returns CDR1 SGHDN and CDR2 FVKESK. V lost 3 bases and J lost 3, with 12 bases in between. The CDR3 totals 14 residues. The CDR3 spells CASSHLNPGYEQYF. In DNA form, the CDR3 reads TGTGCCAGCAGCCACTTAAACCCGGGCTACGAGCAGTACTTC.

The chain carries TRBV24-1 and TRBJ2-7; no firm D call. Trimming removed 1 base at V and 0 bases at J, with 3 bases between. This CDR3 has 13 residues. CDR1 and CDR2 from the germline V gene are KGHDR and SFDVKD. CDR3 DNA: TGTGCCACCAGTGATTTAAACTCCTACGAGCAGTACTTC. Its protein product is CATSDLNSYEQYF.

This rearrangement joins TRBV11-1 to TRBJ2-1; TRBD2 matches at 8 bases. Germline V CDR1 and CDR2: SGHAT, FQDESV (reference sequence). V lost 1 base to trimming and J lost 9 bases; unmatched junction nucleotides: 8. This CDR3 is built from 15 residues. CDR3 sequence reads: CASSLVQRGLSEQFF. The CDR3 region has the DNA TGTGCCAGCAGCTTAGTGCAGCGGGGGCTTAGTGAGCAGTTCTTC.

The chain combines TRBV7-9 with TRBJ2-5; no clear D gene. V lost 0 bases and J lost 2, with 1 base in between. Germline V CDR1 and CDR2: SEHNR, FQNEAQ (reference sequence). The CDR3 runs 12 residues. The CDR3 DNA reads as TGTGCCAGCAGCTTAGCGCAAGAGACCCAGTACTTC. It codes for CASSLAQETQYF.

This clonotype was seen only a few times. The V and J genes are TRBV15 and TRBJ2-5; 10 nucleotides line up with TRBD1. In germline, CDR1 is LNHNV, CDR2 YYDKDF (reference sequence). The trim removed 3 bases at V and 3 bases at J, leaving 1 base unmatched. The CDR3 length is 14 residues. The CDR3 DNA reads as TGTGCCACCAGCAGGGACAGGGGGGAAGAGACCCAGTACTTC. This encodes CATSRDRGEETQYF.

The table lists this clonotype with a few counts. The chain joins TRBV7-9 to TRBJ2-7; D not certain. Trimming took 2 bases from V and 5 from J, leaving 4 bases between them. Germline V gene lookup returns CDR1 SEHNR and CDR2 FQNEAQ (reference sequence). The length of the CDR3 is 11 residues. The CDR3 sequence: CASSLLDEQYF. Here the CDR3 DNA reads TGTGCCAGCAGCTTATTGGACGAGCAGTACTTC.

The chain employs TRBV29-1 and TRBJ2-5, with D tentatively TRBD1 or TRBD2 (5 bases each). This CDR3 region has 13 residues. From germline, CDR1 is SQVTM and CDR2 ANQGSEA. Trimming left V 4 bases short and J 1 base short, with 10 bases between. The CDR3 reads CSVVLGVQETQYF. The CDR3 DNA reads TGCAGCGTTGTCTTGGGGGTCCAAGAGACCCAGTACTTC.

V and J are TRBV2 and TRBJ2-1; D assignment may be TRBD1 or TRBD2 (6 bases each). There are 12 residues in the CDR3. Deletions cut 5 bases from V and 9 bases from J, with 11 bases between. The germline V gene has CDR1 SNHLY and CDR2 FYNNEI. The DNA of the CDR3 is TGTGCCAGCAGTCTGGGGGGCACTGAGCAGTTCTTC. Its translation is CASSLGGTEQFF.

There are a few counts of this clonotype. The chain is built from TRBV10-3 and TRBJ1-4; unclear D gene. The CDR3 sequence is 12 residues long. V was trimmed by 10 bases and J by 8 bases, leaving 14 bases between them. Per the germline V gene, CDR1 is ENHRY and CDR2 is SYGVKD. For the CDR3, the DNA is TGTGCCACCTACAACGGAGGGGAAAAACTGTTTTTT. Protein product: CATYNGGEKLFF.

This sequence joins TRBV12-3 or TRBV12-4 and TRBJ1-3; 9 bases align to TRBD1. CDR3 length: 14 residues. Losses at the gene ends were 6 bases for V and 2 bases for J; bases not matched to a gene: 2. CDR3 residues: CASRRTGAGNTIYF. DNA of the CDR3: TGTGCCAGCAGGCGGACAGGGGCTGGAAACACCATATATTTT.

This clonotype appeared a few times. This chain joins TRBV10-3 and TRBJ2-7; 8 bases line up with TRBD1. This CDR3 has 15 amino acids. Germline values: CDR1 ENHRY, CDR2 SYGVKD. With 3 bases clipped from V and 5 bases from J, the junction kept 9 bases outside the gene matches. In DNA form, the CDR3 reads TGTGCCATCAGTGACCAAACAAAGACAGGGGACGAGCAGTACTTC. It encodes CAISDQTKTGDEQYF.

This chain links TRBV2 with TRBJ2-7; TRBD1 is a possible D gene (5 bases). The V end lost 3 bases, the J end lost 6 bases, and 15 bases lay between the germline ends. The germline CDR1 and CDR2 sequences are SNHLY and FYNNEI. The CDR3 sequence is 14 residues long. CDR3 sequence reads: CASSEGQGKGEQYF. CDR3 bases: TGTGCCAGCAGTGAGGGGCAGGGAAAAGGCGAGCAGTACTTC.

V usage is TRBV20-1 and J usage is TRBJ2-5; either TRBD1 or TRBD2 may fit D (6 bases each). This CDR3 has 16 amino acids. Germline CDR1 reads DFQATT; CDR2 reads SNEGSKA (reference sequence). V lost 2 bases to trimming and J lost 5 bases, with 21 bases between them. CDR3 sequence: CSARPGPGAPGETQYF. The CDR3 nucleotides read TGCAGTGCTAGACCTGGGCCGGGGGCGCCGGGGGAGACCCAGTACTTC.

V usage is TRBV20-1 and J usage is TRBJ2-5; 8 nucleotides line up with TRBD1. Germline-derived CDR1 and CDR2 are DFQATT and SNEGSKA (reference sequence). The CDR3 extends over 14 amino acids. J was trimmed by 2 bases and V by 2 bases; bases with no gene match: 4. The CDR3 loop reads CSARKGDRQETQYF. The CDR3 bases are TGCAGTGCTAGAAAGGGGGACAGGCAAGAGACCCAGTACTTC.

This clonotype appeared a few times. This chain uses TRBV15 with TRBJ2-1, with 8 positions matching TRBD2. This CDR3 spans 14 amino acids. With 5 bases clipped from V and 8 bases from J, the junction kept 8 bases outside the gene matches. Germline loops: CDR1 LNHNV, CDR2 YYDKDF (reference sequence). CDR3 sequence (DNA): TGTGCCACCAGCGACAGCGGGAGTACAGATGAGCAGTTCTTC. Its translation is CATSDSGSTDEQFF.

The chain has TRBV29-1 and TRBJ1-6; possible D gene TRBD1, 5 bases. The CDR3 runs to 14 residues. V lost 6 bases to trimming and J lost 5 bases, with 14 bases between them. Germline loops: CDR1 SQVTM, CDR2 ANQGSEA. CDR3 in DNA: TGCAGCGTCCAAGCCGACAGAAATAATTCACCCCTCCACTTT. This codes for CSVQADRNNSPLHF.

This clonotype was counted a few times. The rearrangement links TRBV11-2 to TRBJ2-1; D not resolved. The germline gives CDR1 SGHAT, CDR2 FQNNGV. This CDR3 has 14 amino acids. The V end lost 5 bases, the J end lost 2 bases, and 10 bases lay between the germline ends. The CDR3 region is CASSLRPAYNEQFF. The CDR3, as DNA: TGTGCCAGCAGCCTGCGACCCGCCTACAATGAGCAGTTCTTC.

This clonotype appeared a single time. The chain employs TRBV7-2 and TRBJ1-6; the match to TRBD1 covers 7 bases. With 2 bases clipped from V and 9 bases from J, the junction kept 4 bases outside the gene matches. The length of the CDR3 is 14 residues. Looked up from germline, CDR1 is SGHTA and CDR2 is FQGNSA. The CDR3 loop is CASSLFRQGSPLHF. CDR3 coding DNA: TGTGCCAGCAGCTTATTCCGACAGGGTTCACCCCTCCACTTT. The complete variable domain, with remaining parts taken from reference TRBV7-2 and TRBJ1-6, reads GAGVSQSPSNKVTEKGKDVELRCDPISGHTALYWYRQSLGQGLEFLIYFQGNSAPDKSGLPSDRFSAERTGGSVSTLTIQRTQQEDSAVYLCASSLFRQGSPLHFGNGTRLTVT.

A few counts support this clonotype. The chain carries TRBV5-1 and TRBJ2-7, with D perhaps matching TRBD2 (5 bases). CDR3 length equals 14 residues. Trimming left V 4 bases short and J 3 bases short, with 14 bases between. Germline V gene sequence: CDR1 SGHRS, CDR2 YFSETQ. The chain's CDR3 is CASSLNQRSYEQYF. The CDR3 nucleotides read TGCGCCAGCAGCCTAAATCAGCGGAGCTACGAGCAGTACTTC.

Here the CDR3 reads CASTEGPLDGYTF. CDR3 DNA sequence: TGTGCCAGTACCGAGGGCCCTTTGGATGGCTACACCTTC. The chain couples TRBV19 to TRBJ1-2; D unresolved. Germline CDR1 and CDR2: LNHDA and SQIVND (reference sequence). This CDR3 contains 13 residues. Trimming took off 7 bases at V and 6 bases at J, with 15 bases between the two ends.

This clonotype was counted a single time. Here the CDR3 DNA reads TGTGCCAGCAGCCCGGGACAGGGAGGAGAGACCCAGTACTTC. Translation: CASSPGQGGETQYF. The V and J genes are TRBV2 and TRBJ2-5; 9 bases line up with TRBD1. This CDR3 is 14 amino acids long. Germline values: CDR1 SNHLY, CDR2 FYNNEI. The trim removed 6 bases at V and 4 bases at J, leaving 6 bases unmatched.